One and the same sample provided the 26 T cell receptor beta chains below, sequenced in a study of metastatic and nonmetastatic thyroid tumors. Thyroid surgery was preceded by no treatment in any patient. TCRdb re-processed the PCR reads through MiXCR. The sample records more than 5,500 clones, about 27% being singletons. Sequenced: adjacent normal tissue. These receptors were taken from a female donor with papillary thyroid cancer or a benign thyroid nodule (not recorded which). Some clones in this sample may be carry-over from other donors' samples.

This clone showed up many times. A much more abundant neighbour one base away suggests this may be a read error. The J gene is TRBJ2-3, the V gene TRBV5-4, with D unresolved. The J call may be wrong; the DNA end is better matched by TRBJ1-5. The germline CDR1 and CDR2 sequences are SGHNT and YYREEE (reference sequence). CDR3 length: 12 residues. DNA of the CDR3: TGTGCCAGCAGGATTAGCACAGATACGCAGCATTTT. Translated: CASRISTDTQHF.

The J gene is TRBJ2-3, the V gene TRBV28; 8 nucleotides match TRBD1. CDR1 is MDHEN and CDR2 is SYDVKM in the germline V gene. The CDR3 is made up of 15 amino acids. Trimming at V came to 7 bases and at J to 7 bases, leaving 13 bases not matched to a gene. The CDR3 here is CASIPMTGVRYTQYF. CDR3 sequence (DNA): TGTGCCAGCATCCCCATGACAGGGGTCAGATATACGCAGTATTTT.

This clone was observed a handful of times. This sequence joins TRBV6-1 and TRBJ1-6; 7 bases match TRBD1. Germline CDR1 and CDR2: MNHNS and SASEGT. Trimming cost V 7 bases and J 8 bases; bases outside gene matches: 17. The CDR3 covers 17 residues. CDR3 in DNA: TGTGCCAGCACCCTTCTCAGGGGGGGTCCGGCATATTCACCCCTCCACTTT. Encoded protein: CASTLLRGGPAYSPLHF.

By share, this clone ranks as large. The chain uses TRBV29-1 and TRBJ2-7; perhaps D is TRBD1 or TRBD2 (5 bases each). This CDR3 has 15 residues. Germline CDR1 and CDR2: SQVTM and ANQGSEA. Trimming left V 5 bases short and J 3 bases short, with 20 bases between. The CDR3 reads CSVTFGRGVNYEQYF. DNA of the CDR3: TGCAGCGTTACATTTGGGAGAGGGGTTAACTACGAGCAGTACTTC.

The rearrangement uses TRBV27 and TRBJ2-1, with 9 nucleotides matching TRBD1. CDR3 length: 15 amino acids. J lost 3 bases, V lost 5 bases, and 5 bases had no gene match. CDR1 and CDR2 from the germline V gene are MNHEY and SMNVEV (reference sequence). CDR3 in amino acids: CASSLGTGYYNEQFF. The CDR3 bases are TGTGCCAGCAGTCTAGGGACAGGGTACTACAATGAGCAGTTCTTC.

This clone is large within its sample. The rearrangement links TRBV24-1 to TRBJ2-3; TRBD1 is a possible D gene (6 bases). The CDR3 extends over 15 amino acids. The V end lost 2 bases, the J end lost 5 bases, and 13 bases lay between the germline ends. Germline V lookup: CDR1 KGHDR, CDR2 SFDVKD. In DNA form, the CDR3 reads TGTGCCACCAGTGATTCTCAGGGGTTCAGAGATACGCAGTATTTT. Translated: CATSDSQGFRDTQYF.

This clone is medium-sized within its sample. The V call is TRBV12-3 or TRBV12-4, the J call TRBJ2-3; tentatively, D is TRBD2 (6 bases). This CDR3 has 13 amino acids. Trimming shortened V by 1 base and J by 8 bases, and 10 bases separated the two germline ends. CDR3 nucleotides: TGTGCCAGCAGTTTAGAGCAGGGAGGTACGCAGTATTTT. It specifies CASSLEQGGTQYF.

By frequency in the sample, this clone is medium-sized (0.01 to 0.1%). The V call is TRBV15, the J call TRBJ1-3; no clear D gene. In germline, CDR1 is LNHNV, CDR2 YYDKDF (reference sequence). The CDR3 consists of 16 residues. The V gene lost 0 bases and the J gene lost 0 bases, with 9 bases spanning the gap. The CDR3 loop is CATSRDHGSSGNTIYF. CDR3 coding DNA: TGTGCCACCAGCAGAGATCATGGGAGCTCTGGAAACACCATATATTTT.

This clone was counted only a few times. The sample contains more than one DNA sequence encoding this CDR3. The CDR3, as DNA: TGTGCCAGCAGTTCGACAGGGTGGTATGGCTACACCTTC. Protein: CASSSTGWYGYTF. This chain joins TRBV28 and TRBJ1-2; 7 nucleotides line up with TRBD1. Germline V gene sequence: CDR1 MDHEN, CDR2 SYDVKM. V shed 4 bases, J shed 5 bases, and the junction held 4 bases outside the gene matches. The CDR3 has 13 amino acids.

This clone was seen a handful of times. CDR3 protein: CASSLAQGASPLHF. The CDR3 bases are TGTGCCAGCAGTTTAGCACAGGGGGCTTCACCCCTCCACTTT. The rearrangement joins TRBV27 to TRBJ1-6; 9 bases match TRBD1. Per germline, CDR1 MNHEY and CDR2 SMNVEV (reference sequence). The CDR3 contains 14 residues. With V trimmed by 2 bases and J by 9 bases, 2 bases remained unmatched.

This clone appeared many times. V gene TRBV4-2 combines with J gene TRBJ2-5; TRBD2 matches 13 bases. This CDR3 is 17 amino acids long. The V gene's germline CDR1 is LGHNA and CDR2 YNFKEQ. V trimming: 4 bases; J trimming: 1 base; junction bases outside the gene matches: 6. This chain's CDR3 is CASSLALAGGPQETQYF. CDR3 coding DNA: TGTGCCAGCAGCCTCGCACTAGCGGGAGGGCCCCAAGAGACCCAGTACTTC.

This chain links TRBV7-9 with TRBJ1-2; D not resolved. The CDR3 is 11 residues long. The ends were cut back, 3 bases at V and 6 bases at J, with 5 bases in the middle. CDR1 is SEHNR and CDR2 is FQNEAQ in the germline V gene (reference sequence). CDR3 sequence (DNA): TGTGCCAGCAGCTTCTTCGATGGCTACACCTTC. The encoded protein is CASSFFDGYTF.

The chain joins TRBV6-1 to TRBJ2-7; 14 positions agree with TRBD2. With V trimmed by 6 bases and J by 7 bases, 14 bases remained unmatched. The V gene's germline CDR1 is MNHNS and CDR2 SASEGT. The CDR3 covers 17 residues. The CDR3 reads CASRLTSGRAGVEEQYF. The CDR3 DNA sequence: TGTGCCAGCAGGCTGACTAGCGGGAGGGCCGGGGTGGAAGAGCAGTACTTC.

This clone ranks as medium-sized. One end of the junction fails to match germline, which may point to a read error. The chain carries TRBV6-2 or TRBV6-3 and TRBJ2-4, with D tentatively TRBD2 (6 bases). This CDR3 is 14 amino acids long. The germline gives CDR1 MNHEY, CDR2 SVGEGT. CDR3 residues: CASSYDDTSPVGVF. The DNA for the CDR3 is TGTGCCAGCAGTTACGACGATACTAGCCCCGTCGGCGTCTTC.

Only a few counts were recorded for this clone. The chain is built from TRBV6-5 and TRBJ1-5; maybe TRBD1 (5 bases). Germline V CDR1 and CDR2: MNHEY, SVGAGI. Trimming removed 7 bases from V and 1 base from J, with 17 bases in between. The CDR3 has 16 amino acids. As DNA, the CDR3 is TGTGCCAGCAATTCCGGGGACCAGGGAAGCAATCAGCCCCAGCATTTT. Protein product: CASNSGDQGSNQPQHF.

The CDR3 loop reads CAISPDSQRPYNEQFF. As DNA, the CDR3 is TGTGCCATCAGCCCAGACTCTCAGAGACCCTACAATGAGCAGTTCTTC. The rearrangement links TRBV10-3 to TRBJ2-1; D remains ambiguous. Germline CDR1 is ENHRY and CDR2 is SYGVKD. With 6 bases removed from V and 2 bases from J, the gap between germline ends came to 17 bases. The CDR3 covers 16 residues.

This clone was seen ten or more times. This could be a read error, since a much larger clone is one nucleotide away. The gene calls are TRBV4-1 and TRBJ2-5; 7 bases agree with TRBD2. V lost 2 bases, J lost 2 bases, and 5 bases stayed unmatched. The germline gives CDR1 MGHRA, CDR2 YSYEKL. The CDR3 extends over 15 amino acids. The CDR3 DNA reads as TGCGCCAGCAGCCAATCCCTGGGGGGGCAAGAGACCCAGTACTTC. As protein: CASSQSLGGQETQYF.

The chain carries TRBV20-1 and TRBJ2-7; 11 nucleotides line up with TRBD1. The germline CDR1 and CDR2 sequences are DFQATT and SNEGSKA (reference sequence). The V segment lost 1 base and the J segment 4 bases; nucleotides outside the gene matches: 15. The CDR3 runs to 18 residues. This CDR3 reads CSARAWTGGFPFWYEQYF. CDR3 coding DNA: TGCAGTGCTAGAGCTTGGACAGGGGGCTTCCCGTTCTGGTACGAGCAGTACTTC.

In its sample, this clone ranks as medium-sized. The chain uses TRBV6-6 and TRBJ2-5; 15 positions agree with TRBD2. Germline CDR1 and CDR2: MNHNY and SVGAGI (reference sequence). With V trimmed by 2 bases and J by 2 bases, 12 bases remained unmatched. This CDR3 is 20 amino acids long. CDR3 sequence (DNA): TGTGCCAGCAGTTACACCCGGATTGGGACTAGCGGGGGGAGTCAAGAGACCCAGTACTTC. Protein: CASSYTRIGTSGGSQETQYF.

The rearrangement uses TRBV6-2 or TRBV6-3 and TRBJ1-1; no clear D gene. Germline V CDR1 and CDR2: MNHEY, SVGEGT. V was trimmed by 6 bases and J by 1 base, leaving 3 bases between them. The CDR3 is 11 amino acids. The CDR3 protein is CASSPNTEAFF. The CDR3 DNA reads TGTGCCAGCAGCCCGAACACTGAAGCTTTCTTT.

This rearrangement joins TRBV30 to TRBJ1-6; 9 nucleotides match TRBD1. V was clipped by 4 bases and J by 1 base; unmatched bases: 5. This CDR3 is 16 amino acids long. Germline V lookup: CDR1 GTSNPN, CDR2 SVGIG (reference sequence). CDR3 region: CAWIPTGGSYNSPLHF. As DNA, the CDR3 is TGTGCCTGGATCCCGACAGGGGGGTCCTATAATTCACCCCTCCACTTT.

This chain connects TRBV11-3 to TRBJ2-7, with 8 bases fitting TRBD1. The V and J ends lost 5 bases and 6 bases, in that order; junction bases with no gene match: 6. Germline CDR1 SGHNT, CDR2 YENEEA. The CDR3 has 13 residues. The CDR3 protein is CASSPGTGGEQYF. In DNA form, the CDR3 reads TGTGCCAGCAGCCCGGGGACAGGAGGCGAGCAGTACTTC.

V and J are TRBV28 and TRBJ2-7; TRBD2 agrees at 7 bases. There are 13 residues in the CDR3. V trimming: 2 bases; J trimming: 2 bases; junction bases outside the gene matches: 0. CDR1 is MDHEN, CDR2 SYDVKM, per germline. DNA of the CDR3: TGTGCCAGCAGTTTAGGGACTACCTACGAGCAGTACTTC. It codes for CASSLGTTYEQYF.

This clone occurred a few times. V usage is TRBV6-1 and J usage is TRBJ1-5, with 12 bases fitting TRBD1. V was clipped by 4 bases and J by 6 bases; unmatched bases: 4. This CDR3 has 15 residues. CDR1 MNHNS and CDR2 SASEGT come from the germline V gene. This CDR3 reads CASSVGQGAGQPQHF. DNA of the CDR3: TGTGCCAGCAGTGTGGGACAGGGGGCGGGTCAGCCCCAGCATTTT.

This chain connects TRBV12-3 or TRBV12-4 to TRBJ2-7; D not resolved. The CDR3 is made up of 15 amino acids. V was pared by 4 bases and J by 0 bases, with 13 bases between. CDR3 bases: TGTGCCAGCAGTTCTGGCAGGACCCTCTCCTACGAGCAGTACTTC. Translating gives CASSSGRTLSYEQYF.

The chain carries TRBV20-1 and TRBJ2-7; TRBD1 is a possible D gene (6 bases). V was pared by 1 base and J by 1 base, with 11 bases between. Germline-derived CDR1 and CDR2 are DFQATT and SNEGSKA (reference sequence). The CDR3 spans 14 residues. CDR3 region: CSARGTAYSYEQYF. The CDR3 bases are TGCAGTGCTAGAGGGACAGCCTATTCCTACGAGCAGTACTTC.